The clone carrying this T cell receptor beta chain was seen more than once but under ten times. The sample belongs to a study of identical twins. TCRdb re-called the 5' RACE reads with MiXCR, one entry per CDR3 protein. The sample has some 500,000 distinct CDR3 sequences; approximately 15% are singletons. Trimming removed 5 bases from V and 1 base from J, with 11 bases in between. There are 14 residues in the CDR3. In addition, the sample was reused for a study of yellow fever vaccine responses in identical twins.

Specimen: CD4+ T cells sorted from blood. The V call is TRBV12-3 or TRBV12-4, the J call TRBJ1-1; D is unresolved. The TCR sequence derives from a woman between 18 and 30 years old in good health. The CDR3 reads CASSLNDGNTEAFF. DNA of the CDR3: TGTGCCAGCAGTCTAAACGACGGGAACACTGAAGCTTTCTTT.